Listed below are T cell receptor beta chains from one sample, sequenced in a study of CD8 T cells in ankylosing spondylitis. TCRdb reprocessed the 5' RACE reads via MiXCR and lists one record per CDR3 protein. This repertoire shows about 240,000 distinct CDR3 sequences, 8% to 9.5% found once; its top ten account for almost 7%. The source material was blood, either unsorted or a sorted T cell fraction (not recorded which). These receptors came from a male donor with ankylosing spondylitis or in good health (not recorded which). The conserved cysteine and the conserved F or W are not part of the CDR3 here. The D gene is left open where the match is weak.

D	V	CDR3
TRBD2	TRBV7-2	ASSPRTSGGGADTQY
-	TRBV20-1	SARGPTPSSYEQY
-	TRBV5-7	ASSPWELCGELF
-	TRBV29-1	SVVGAIDEQF
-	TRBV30	ACRDNQEIYGYT
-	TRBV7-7	ASSLGGQQYSEQF
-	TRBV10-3	AISESEGALYKTYEQY
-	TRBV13	ASSQEMGGDTEAF
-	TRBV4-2	ASSLTGVGAEAF
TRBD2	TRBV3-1	ASSPWTSGRKEGNEQF
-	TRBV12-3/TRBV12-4	ASSLGQFFSGANVLT
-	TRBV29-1	SVEDSYEQY
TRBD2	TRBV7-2	ASSQAQREVADTQY
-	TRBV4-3	ASSQDRGNTQY
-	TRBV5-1	ASSLERGGPSYNEQF
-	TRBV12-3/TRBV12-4	ASMDNLDEKLF
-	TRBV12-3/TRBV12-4	ASSNPPVGSYEQY
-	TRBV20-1	SAARHPDTQY
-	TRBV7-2	ASSSPGPYGYT
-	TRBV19	ASSIGRPPGEQY
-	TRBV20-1	SASGGRAGNTIY
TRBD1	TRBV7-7	ASSPKPGQPDNEQF
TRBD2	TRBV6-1	ASSLRLAVPDTQY
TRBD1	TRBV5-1	ASSLGQGGHNEQF
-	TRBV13	ASSSRTTGELF
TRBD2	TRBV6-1	ASSGTSGIETQY
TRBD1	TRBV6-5	ASSSLRTGDEQY
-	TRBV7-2	ASSPNGGLSFNYGYT
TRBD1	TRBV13	ASSLQGPRDAQY
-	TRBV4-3	ASSQDRGTRTGELF
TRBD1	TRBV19	ASSMGQGDFSPLH
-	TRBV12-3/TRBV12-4	ASGRGRGTEAF
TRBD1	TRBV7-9	ASSLEQGNGYT
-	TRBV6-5	ASSYSLPGRFYGYT
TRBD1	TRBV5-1	ASSLAGTGSQPQH
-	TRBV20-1	SARDPRGTLNTEAF
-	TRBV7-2	ASRQGQGDGYT
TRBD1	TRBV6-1	ASRRQGKNNSPLH
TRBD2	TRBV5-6	ASSLLVGLAEKIYNEQF
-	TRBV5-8	ASSLGWGTSFYEQY
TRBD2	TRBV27	ASSTGTSGREGQY